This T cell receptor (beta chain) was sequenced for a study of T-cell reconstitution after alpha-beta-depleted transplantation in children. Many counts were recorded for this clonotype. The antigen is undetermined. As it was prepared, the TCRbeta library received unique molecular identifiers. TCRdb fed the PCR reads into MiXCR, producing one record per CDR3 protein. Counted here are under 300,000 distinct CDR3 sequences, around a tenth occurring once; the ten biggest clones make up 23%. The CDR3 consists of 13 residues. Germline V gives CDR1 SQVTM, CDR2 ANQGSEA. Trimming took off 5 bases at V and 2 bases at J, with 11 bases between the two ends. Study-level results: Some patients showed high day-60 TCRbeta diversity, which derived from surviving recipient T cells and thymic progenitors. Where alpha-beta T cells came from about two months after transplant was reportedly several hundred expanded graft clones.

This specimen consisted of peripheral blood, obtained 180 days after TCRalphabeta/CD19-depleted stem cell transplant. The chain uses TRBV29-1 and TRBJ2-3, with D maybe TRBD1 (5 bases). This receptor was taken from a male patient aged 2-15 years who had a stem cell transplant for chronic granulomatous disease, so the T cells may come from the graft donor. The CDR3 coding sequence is TGCAGCGTTCGACAGTACAACACAGATACGCAGTATTTT. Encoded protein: CSVRQYNTDTQYF.